This TCR beta chain was sequenced in a study of blood T cell repertoires in COVID-19. Measured with immunoSEQ multiplex PCR; TCRdb has only the in-frame clones, and not every one. This sample has 350,000 to 450,000 clones; about 90% occur once, and the top ten carry about 1.7%. The CDR3 is made up of 15 amino acids. Germline loops: CDR1 MNHEY, CDR2 SVGAGI. The V gene lost 5 bases and the J gene lost 7 bases, with 15 bases spanning the gap. The chain carries TRBV6-5 and TRBJ2-6; D may be TRBD2 (6 bases). This clonotype originated in a woman in her 30s who had recovered from COVID-19. Sequences were obtained from PBMCs or T cells enriched from blood (not recorded which). The chain's CDR3 is CASSPGTPPANVLTF. DNA of the CDR3: TGTGCCAGCAGTCCCGGGACTCCCCCAGCCAACGTCCTGACTTTC.